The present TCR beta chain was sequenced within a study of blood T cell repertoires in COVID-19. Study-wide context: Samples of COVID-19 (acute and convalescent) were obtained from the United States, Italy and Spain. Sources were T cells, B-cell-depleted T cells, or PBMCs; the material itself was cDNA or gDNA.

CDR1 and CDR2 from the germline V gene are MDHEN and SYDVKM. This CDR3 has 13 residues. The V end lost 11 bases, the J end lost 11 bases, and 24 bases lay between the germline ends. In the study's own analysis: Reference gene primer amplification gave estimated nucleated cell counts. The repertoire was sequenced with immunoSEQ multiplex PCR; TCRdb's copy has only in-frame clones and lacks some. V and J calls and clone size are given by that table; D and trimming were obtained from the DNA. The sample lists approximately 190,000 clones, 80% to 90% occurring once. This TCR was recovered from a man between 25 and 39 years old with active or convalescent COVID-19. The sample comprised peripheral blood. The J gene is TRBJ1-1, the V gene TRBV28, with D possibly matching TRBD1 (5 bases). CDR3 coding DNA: TGTGCCTCAATTAGGGCCGGGCAGGGTTCGGCTTTCTTT. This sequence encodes CASIRAGQGSAFF.